The subject of this entry is one TCR beta chain. Its antigen is undetermined. The TCR library protocol attached unique molecular identifiers to the individual cDNA molecules. TCRdb called the 5' RACE reads again in MiXCR, with one record for every CDR3 protein. The sample lists 75,000 to 100,000 distinct CDR3 sequences; roughly 15% were seen once. The data were obtained in a study of early T cells in non-severe SARS-CoV-2 infection. About the study: The sequenced material was bulk RNA from unsorted whole blood, and its chains were unpaired. Study observations and caveats: Anti-spike CD8 responses were favored in VDJdb matching, and private and CD4 specificities were missed.

Germline trimming cut 1 base from V and 3 bases from J; bases unmatched to any gene: 1. CDR1 SGHDT and CDR2 YYEEEE come from the germline V gene. The CDR3 loop spans 13 amino acids. V usage is TRBV5-6 and J usage is TRBJ2-7, with 7 bases fitting TRBD1. This receptor was obtained from an adult who was a healthcare worker with PCR-confirmed SARS-CoV-2 infection or an uninfected control (not recorded which). The sequenced material came from whole blood. The CDR3 bases are TGTGCCAGCAGCTTGCAGGGGGTCTACGAGCAGTACTTC. It encodes CASSLQGVYEQYF. The full variable domain, with the rest looked up from reference TRBV5-6 and TRBJ2-7, is DAGVTQSPTHLIKTRGQQVTLRCSPKSGHDTVSWYQQALGQGPQFIFQYYEEEERQRGNFPDRFSGHQFPNYSSELNVNALLLGDSALYLCASSLQGVYEQYFGPGTRLTVT.